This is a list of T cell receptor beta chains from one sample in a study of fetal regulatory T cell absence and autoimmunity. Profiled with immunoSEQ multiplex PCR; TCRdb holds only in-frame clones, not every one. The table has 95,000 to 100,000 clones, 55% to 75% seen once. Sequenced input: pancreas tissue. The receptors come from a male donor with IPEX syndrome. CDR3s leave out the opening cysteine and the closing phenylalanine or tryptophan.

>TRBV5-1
ASSLVGATFRRETQY
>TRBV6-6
ASSYWQGEPNYGYT
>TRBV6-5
ASSYSLDIYGYT
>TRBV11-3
ASSSGGAGANVLT
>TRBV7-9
ASSHEGGAYNEQF
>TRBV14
ASSQGRDRVGVGYT
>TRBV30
AWSAGGTEAF
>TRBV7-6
ASSLWLQGPGNTIY
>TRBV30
AWSRTWGEAF
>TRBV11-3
ASSFPVGFNSPLH
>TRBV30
AWSRYTEAF
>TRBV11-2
ASRGLASGRTSYEQY
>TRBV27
ASSPPGTGRSGYT
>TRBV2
ASSEVQGEKLF
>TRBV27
ASSLGTGQETQY
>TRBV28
ASSLNEKLF
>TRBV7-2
ASSLAPGNTIY
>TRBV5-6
ASSFGGEDIQY
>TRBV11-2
ASASGGPSYEQY
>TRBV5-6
ASSLGQGIQY
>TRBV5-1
ASSLRGRSGNTIY
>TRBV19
ASSNRGSYEQY
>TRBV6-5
ASSYRGGGDTGELF